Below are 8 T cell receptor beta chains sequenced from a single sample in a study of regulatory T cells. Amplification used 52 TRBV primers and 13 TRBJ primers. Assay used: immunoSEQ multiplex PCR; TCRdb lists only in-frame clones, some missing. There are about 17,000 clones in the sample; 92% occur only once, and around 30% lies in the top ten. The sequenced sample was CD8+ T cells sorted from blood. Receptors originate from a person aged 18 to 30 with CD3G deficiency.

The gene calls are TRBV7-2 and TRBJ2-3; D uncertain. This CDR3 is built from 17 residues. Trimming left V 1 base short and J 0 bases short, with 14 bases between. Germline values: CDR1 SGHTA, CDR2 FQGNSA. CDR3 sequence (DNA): TGTGCCAGCAGCTTAGTGGATAGAGACCTAAGCACAGATACGCAGTATTTT. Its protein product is CASSLVDRDLSTDTQYF.

The DNA of the CDR3 is TGTGCCAGCAGTTTAAACAGGGGGGCCGAGCAGTACTTC. It codes for CASSLNRGAEQYF. V is TRBV27 and J is TRBJ2-7, with TRBD1 identical over 8 bases. The CDR3 covers 13 residues. V lost 2 bases, J lost 6 bases, and 3 bases stayed unmatched. Germline CDR1 is MNHEY and CDR2 is SMNVEV (reference sequence).

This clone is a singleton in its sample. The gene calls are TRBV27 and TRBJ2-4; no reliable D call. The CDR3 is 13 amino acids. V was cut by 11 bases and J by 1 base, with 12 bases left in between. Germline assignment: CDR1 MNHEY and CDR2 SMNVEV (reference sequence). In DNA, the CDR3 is TGTGCCCATACGGATTATGCCAAAAACATTCAGTACTTC. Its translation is CAHTDYAKNIQYF.

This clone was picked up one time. The CDR3 nucleotides read TGTGCCAGTACTGCGGGGGGTGAGTACAATGAGCAGTTCTTC. Its translation is CASTAGGEYNEQFF. This chain links TRBV19 with TRBJ2-1; 8 nucleotides match TRBD2. With 7 bases clipped from V and 4 bases from J, the junction kept 6 bases outside the gene matches. The CDR3 totals 14 residues. The germline CDR1 and CDR2 sequences are LNHDA and SQIVND (reference sequence).

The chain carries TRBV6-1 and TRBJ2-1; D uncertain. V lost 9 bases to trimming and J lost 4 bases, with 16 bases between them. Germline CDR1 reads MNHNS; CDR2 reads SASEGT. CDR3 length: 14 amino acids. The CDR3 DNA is TGTGCCAGTCCGGGCCCCAGTAGGTACAATGAGCAGTTCTTC. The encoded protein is CASPGPSRYNEQFF.

CDR3: CASSSGQSGEKLFF. In nucleotides, the CDR3 is TGTGCCAGCAGCTCGGGACAGTCGGGAGAAAAACTGTTTTTT. This chain connects TRBV7-9 to TRBJ1-4, with 7 bases matching TRBD1. The V and J ends lost 4 bases and 8 bases, in that order; junction bases with no gene match: 7. The germline V gene has CDR1 SEHNR and CDR2 FQNEAQ (reference sequence). This CDR3 has 14 residues.

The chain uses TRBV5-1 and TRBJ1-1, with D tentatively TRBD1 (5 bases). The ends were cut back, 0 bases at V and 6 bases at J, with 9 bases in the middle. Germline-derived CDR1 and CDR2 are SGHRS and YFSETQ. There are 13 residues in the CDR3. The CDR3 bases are TGCGCCAGCAGCTTGGGACAGTGGCCTGAAGCTTTCTTT. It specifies CASSLGQWPEAFF.

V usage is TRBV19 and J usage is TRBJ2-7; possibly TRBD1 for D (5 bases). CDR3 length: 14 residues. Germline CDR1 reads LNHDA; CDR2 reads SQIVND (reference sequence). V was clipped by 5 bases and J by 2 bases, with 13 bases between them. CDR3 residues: CASSYQGRPYEQYF. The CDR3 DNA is TGTGCCAGTAGTTATCAGGGAAGGCCCTACGAGCAGTACTTC.